This record covers a single T cell receptor beta chain. Its antigen is unidentified. Using immunoSEQ multiplex PCR, the repertoire was profiled, and TCRdb retains in-frame clones only, with some absent. Here the sample spans some 30,000 clones, approximately 80% being singletons. This record belongs to a study of a mutant IDH1 vaccine in newly diagnosed glioma. The wider study: The initiation of vaccination occurred 4-6 weeks after radiotherapy alone, or with temozolomide cycles. The treated group averaged about 44 years old and was about 62% male, about 40% female. Study-wide results and caveats: Apparently unrelated to pseudoprogression were changes in the top peripheral T cell clonotypes.

Germline CDR1 reads PRHDT; CDR2 reads FYEKMQ (reference sequence). V lost 4 bases and J 4 bases, leaving 14 bases between the germline ends. The CDR3 totals 14 residues. Time point meaning: week 35, safety follow-up. Each vaccine dose was 300 ug of mutant IDH1 20-mer peptide, with topical imiquimod. During weeks 1, 3, 5, 7, 11, 15, 19 and 23, patients received eight vaccinations. The receptor comes from a woman aged 35 to 49 with glioma. Sequenced here: PBMCs, sampled from a glioma patient whose treatment included an IDH1 peptide vaccine. The rearrangement uses TRBV13 and TRBJ2-7, with D unclear. CDR3 DNA sequence: TGTGCCAGCAGCTCCCAGCCGCGCTGGTACGAGCAGTACTTC. As protein: CASSSQPRWYEQYF.